Described below is a single T cell receptor beta chain sequence and its context. The antigen remains undetermined. Memory CD4+ cells were defined as CD4+CD45RO+CD25-. Study-level results: In terms of TCR gene usage, tumor memory CD4+ T cells clustered together with blood and lymph node memory CD4+ cells, as well as with lymph node naive CD4+ cells.

TCRdb recomputed calls from the 5' RACE reads with MiXCR, one row per CDR3 protein. Of 60,000 to 65,000 distinct CDR3 sequences in the sample, approximately 22% were seen once. The CDR3 totals 15 residues. Germline V gives CDR1 SEHNR, CDR2 FQNEAQ (reference sequence). The ends lost 6 bases at V and 3 bases at J; junction bases unmatched: 7. V usage is TRBV7-9 and J usage is TRBJ2-2; 7 bases align to TRBD1. Material: memory CD4+ T cells sorted from a lymph node. Described subset: memory CD4+ T cells, CD4+CD45RO+CD25-. This TCR was sampled from a female donor with breast cancer. The DNA for the CDR3 is TGTGCCAGCAGGAGGGGGACAGTCGACACCGGGGAGCTGTTTTTT. This encodes CASRRGTVDTGELFF.